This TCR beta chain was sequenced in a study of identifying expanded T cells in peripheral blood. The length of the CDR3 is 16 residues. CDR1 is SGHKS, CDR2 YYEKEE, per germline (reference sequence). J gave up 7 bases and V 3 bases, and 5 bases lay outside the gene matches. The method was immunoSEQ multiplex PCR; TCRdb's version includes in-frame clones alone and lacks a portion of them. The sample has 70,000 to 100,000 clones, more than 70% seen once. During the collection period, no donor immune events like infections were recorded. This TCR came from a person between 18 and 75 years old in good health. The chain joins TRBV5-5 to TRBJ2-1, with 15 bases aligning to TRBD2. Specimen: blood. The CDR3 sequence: CASSWTSGGALNEQFF. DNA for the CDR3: TGTGCCAGCAGCTGGACTAGCGGGGGGGCCTTGAATGAGCAGTTCTTC. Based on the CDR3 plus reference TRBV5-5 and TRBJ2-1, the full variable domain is DAGVTQSPTHLIKTRGQQVTLRCSPISGHKSVSWYQQVLGQGPQFIFQYYEKEERGRGNFPDRFSARQFPNYSSELNVNALLLGDSALYLCASSWTSGGALNEQFFGPGTRLTVL.